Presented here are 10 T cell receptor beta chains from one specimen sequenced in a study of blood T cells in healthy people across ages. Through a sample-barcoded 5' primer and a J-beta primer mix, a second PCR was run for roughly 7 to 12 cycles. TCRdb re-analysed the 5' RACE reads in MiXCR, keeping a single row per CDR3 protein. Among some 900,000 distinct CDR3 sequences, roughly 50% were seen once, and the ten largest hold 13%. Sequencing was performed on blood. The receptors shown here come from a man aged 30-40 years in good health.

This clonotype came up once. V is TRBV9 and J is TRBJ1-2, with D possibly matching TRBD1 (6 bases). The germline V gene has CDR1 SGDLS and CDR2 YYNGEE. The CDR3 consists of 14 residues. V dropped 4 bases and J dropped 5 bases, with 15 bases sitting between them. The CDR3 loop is CASSPGGGLYGYTF. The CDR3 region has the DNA TGTGCCAGCAGCCCCGGAGGGGGTCTGTATGGCTACACCTTC.

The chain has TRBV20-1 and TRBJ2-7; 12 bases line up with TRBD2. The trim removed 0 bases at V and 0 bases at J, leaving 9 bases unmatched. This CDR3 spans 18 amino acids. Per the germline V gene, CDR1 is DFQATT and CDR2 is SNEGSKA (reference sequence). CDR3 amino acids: CSARDLASGGVNSYEQYF. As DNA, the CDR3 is TGCAGTGCTAGAGATCTGGCTAGCGGGGGGGTAAACTCCTACGAGCAGTACTTC.

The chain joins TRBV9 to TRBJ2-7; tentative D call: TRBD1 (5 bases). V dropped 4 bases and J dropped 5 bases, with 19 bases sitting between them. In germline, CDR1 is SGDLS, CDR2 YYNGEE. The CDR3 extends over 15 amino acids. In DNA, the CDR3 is TGTGCCAGCAGCCCCTCCTTGGGGCGAGACCACGAGCAGTACTTC. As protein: CASSPSLGRDHEQYF. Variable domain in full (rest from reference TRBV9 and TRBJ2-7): DSGVTQTPKHLITATGQRVTLRCSPRSGDLSVYWYQQSLDQGLQFLIQYYNGEERAKGNILERFSAQQFPDLHSELNLSSLELGDSALYFCASSPSLGRDHEQYFGPGTRLTVT.

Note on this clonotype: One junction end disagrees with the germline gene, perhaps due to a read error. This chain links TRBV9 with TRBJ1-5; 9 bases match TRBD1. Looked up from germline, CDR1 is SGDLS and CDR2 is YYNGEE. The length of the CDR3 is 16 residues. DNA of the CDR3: TGTGCCAACAGCGTCGGGACAGGGTCGGGCAATCAGCCCCAGCATTTT. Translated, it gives CANSVGTGSGNQPQHF.

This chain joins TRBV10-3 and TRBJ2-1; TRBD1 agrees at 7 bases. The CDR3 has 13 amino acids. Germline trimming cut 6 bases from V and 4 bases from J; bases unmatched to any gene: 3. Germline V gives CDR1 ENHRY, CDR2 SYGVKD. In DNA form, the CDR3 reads TGTGCCATCAGAGGGGGCGTATACAATGAGCAGTTCTTC. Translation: CAIRGGVYNEQFF.

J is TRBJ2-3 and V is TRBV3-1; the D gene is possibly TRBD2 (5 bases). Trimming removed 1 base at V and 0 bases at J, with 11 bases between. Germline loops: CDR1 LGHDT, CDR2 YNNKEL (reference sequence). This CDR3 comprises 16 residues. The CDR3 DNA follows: TGTGCCAGCAGCCAAGGGGGAGCTACTAGCACAGATACGCAGTATTTT. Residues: CASSQGGATSTDTQYF.

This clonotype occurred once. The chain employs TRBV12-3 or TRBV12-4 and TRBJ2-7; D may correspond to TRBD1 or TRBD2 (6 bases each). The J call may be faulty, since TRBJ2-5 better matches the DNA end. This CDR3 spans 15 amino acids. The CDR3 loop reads CASSPQRVGGETQYF. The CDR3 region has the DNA TGTGCCAGCAGCCCTCAGCGGGTGGGGGGCGAGACCCAGTACTTC.

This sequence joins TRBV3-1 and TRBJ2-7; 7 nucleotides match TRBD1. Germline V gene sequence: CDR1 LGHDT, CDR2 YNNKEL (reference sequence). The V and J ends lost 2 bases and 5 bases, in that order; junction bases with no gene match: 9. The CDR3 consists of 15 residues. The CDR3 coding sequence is TGTGCCAGCAGCCAACGCCTTGACAGGGCCCACGAGCAGTACTTC. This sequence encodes CASSQRLDRAHEQYF.

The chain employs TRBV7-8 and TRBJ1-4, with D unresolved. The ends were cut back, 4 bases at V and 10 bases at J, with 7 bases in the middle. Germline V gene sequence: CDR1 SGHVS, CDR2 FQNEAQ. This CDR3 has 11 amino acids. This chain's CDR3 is CASSSGGKLFF. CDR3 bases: TGTGCCAGCAGCTCGGGTGGAAAACTGTTTTTT.

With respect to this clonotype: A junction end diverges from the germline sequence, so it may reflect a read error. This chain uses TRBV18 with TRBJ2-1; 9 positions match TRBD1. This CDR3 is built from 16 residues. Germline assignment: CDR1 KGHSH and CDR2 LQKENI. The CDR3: CASLPPGQGNNNEQFF. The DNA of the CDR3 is TGTGCCAGCTTACCACCAGGACAGGGGAACAACAATGAGCAGTTCTTC. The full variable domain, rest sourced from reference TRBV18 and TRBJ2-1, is NAGVMQNPRHLVRRRGQEARLRCSPMKGHSHVYWYRQLPEEGLKFMVYLQKENIIDESGMPKERFSAEFPKEGPSILRIQQVVRGDSAAYFCASLPPGQGNNNEQFFGPGTRLTVL.